These 4 T cell receptor beta chains came from one sample sequenced in a study of blood T cell repertoires in COVID-19. Only in-frame clones appear in the TCRdb table, and some are missing; sequencing was by immunoSEQ multiplex PCR. The sample consists of over 600,000 clones, 75% to 90% of them appearing once. Input material: peripheral blood. The receptors come from a woman aged 18-29 years with acute or convalescent COVID-19.

This chain links TRBV24-1 with TRBJ2-7, with 7 bases identical to TRBD1. The CDR3 consists of 15 residues. CDR1 is KGHDR and CDR2 is SFDVKD in the germline V gene. J gave up 0 bases and V 3 bases, and 4 bases lay outside the gene matches. The CDR3: CATSDGTAHSYEQYF. CDR3 DNA sequence: TGTGCCACCAGTGATGGGACAGCTCACTCCTACGAGCAGTACTTC.

J is TRBJ1-1 and V is TRBV7-2; D possibly corresponds to TRBD1 (5 bases). Per the germline V gene, CDR1 is SGHTA and CDR2 is FQGNSA. Trimming took off 5 bases at V and 0 bases at J, with 10 bases between the two ends. This CDR3 has 14 amino acids. The CDR3, as DNA: TGTGCCAGCAGCCCGACAGCCCTGAACACTGAAGCTTTCTTT. Its translation is CASSPTALNTEAFF.

The chain has TRBV7-2 and TRBJ2-7; no firm D call. The germline gives CDR1 SGHTA, CDR2 FQGNSA. Trimming removed 1 base from V and 3 bases from J, with 13 bases in between. The CDR3 consists of 15 residues. The CDR3 protein is CASSLGWQIYYEQYF. The CDR3 DNA is TGTGCCAGCAGCTTAGGTTGGCAAATATACTACGAGCAGTACTTC.

This clone was counted once. The rearrangement uses TRBV7-2 and TRBJ2-7; D is uncertain. The CDR3 spans 15 residues. Trimming took off 5 bases at V and 3 bases at J, with 17 bases between the two ends. Germline-derived CDR1 and CDR2 are SGHTA and FQGNSA. Here the CDR3 reads CASSLSRDSHYEQYF. CDR3 bases: TGTGCCAGCAGCCTTTCCCGAGACTCACACTACGAGCAGTACTTC.